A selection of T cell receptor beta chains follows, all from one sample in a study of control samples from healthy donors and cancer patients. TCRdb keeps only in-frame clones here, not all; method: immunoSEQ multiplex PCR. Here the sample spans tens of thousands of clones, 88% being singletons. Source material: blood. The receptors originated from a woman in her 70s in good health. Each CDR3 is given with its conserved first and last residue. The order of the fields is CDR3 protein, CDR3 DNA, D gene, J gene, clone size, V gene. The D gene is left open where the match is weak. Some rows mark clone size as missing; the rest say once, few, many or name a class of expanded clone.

CASSLRTGAQETQYF | TGTGCCAGCAGTTTAAGGACAGGGGCCCAAGAGACCCAGTACTTC | TRBD1 | TRBJ2-5 | NA | TRBV27
CASRSDGGRALETQYF | TGTGCCAGCAGGTCGGATGGCGGGAGGGCCTTAGAGACCCAGTACTTC | TRBD2 | TRBJ2-5 | NA | TRBV7-9
CASSLGGVQDTQYF | TGCGCCAGCAGCTTGGGTGGAGTTCAAGATACGCAGTATTTT | NA | TRBJ2-3 | NA | TRBV5-1
CSASTSAHTDTQYF | TGCAGTGCTAGTACTAGCGCGCACACAGATACGCAGTATTTT | TRBD2 | TRBJ2-3 | NA | TRBV20-1
CAWSSRNTEAFF | TGTGCCTGGAGTAGTAGGAACACTGAAGCTTTCTTT | NA | TRBJ1-1 | NA | TRBV30
CASRRRIHEQYF | TGTGCCAGCAGAAGGAGGATCCACGAGCAGTACTTC | NA | TRBJ2-7 | NA | TRBV2
CASRKQGASNSPLHF | TGTGCCAGCAGAAAACAGGGGGCGAGCAATTCACCCCTCCACTTT | TRBD1 | TRBJ1-6 | NA | TRBV6-4
CASSSRRDRGSPAGNTIYF | TGTGCCAGCAGTTCCCGACGGGACAGGGGGTCTCCTGCTGGAAACACCATATATTTT | TRBD1 | TRBJ1-3 | NA | TRBV28
CASSSAAGGWRDTQYF | TGTGCCAGCAGCTCAGCGGCAGGAGGTTGGCGGGATACGCAGTATTTT | NA | TRBJ2-3 | NA | TRBV14
CASSLAGYSNQPQHF | TGTGCCAGCAGCTTAGCCGGGTATAGCAATCAGCCCCAGCATTTT | NA | TRBJ1-5 | NA | TRBV11-3
CASREARTGRAYEQYF | TGTGCCAGCAGGGAAGCTAGGACAGGAAGGGCCTACGAGCAGTACTTC | TRBD1 | TRBJ2-7 | NA | TRBV6-1
CATRGQVNTEAFF | TGTGCCACCAGGGGACAGGTGAACACTGAAGCTTTCTTT | TRBD1 | TRBJ1-1 | once | TRBV27
CASKETSPGELFF | TGTGCCAGCAAGGAGACTAGCCCCGGGGAGCTGTTTTTT | TRBD2 | TRBJ2-2 | NA | TRBV7-2
CASSLGQGRTEAFF | TGTGCCAGCAGCTTGGGACAGGGGAGAACTGAAGCTTTCTTT | TRBD1 | TRBJ1-1 | NA | TRBV5-4
CASNLQGGGNQPQHF | TGTGCCAGCAACCTGCAAGGGGGCGGCAATCAGCCCCAGCATTTT | TRBD1 | TRBJ1-5 | few | TRBV28
CASSGSRETQYF | TGTGCCAGCTCCGGGAGCAGAGAGACCCAGTACTTC | NA | TRBJ2-5 | NA | TRBV2
CASSSFGAKNIQYF | TGTGCCAGCAGTTCCTTTGGGGCCAAAAACATTCAGTACTTC | NA | TRBJ2-4 | NA | TRBV6-2/TRBV6-3
CASSFAGTGELFF | TGTGCCAGCAGCTTTGCAGGCACCGGGGAGCTGTTTTTT | NA | TRBJ2-2 | NA | TRBV11-3
CASRTGVEQFF | TGTGCCAGCAGGACTGGTGTTGAGCAGTTCTTC | NA | TRBJ2-1 | NA | TRBV11-2
CASSSQDGYTF | TGTGCCAGCAGTTCACAGGATGGCTACACCTTC | NA | TRBJ1-2 | NA | TRBV6-5
CASSLDRVDGYTF | TGTGCCAGCAGTCTTGACAGGGTGGATGGCTACACCTTC | TRBD1 | TRBJ1-2 | NA | TRBV6-5
CAISEGAVKGDTQYF | TGTGCCATCAGTGAAGGTGCAGTAAAGGGAGATACGCAGTATTTT | NA | TRBJ2-3 | NA | TRBV10-3
CAISGYLNTEAFF | TGTGCCATCAGTGGATACCTGAACACTGAAGCTTTCTTT | NA | TRBJ1-1 | few | TRBV10-3
CASSLDGTALGFGYTF | TGTGCCAGCAGCTTGGATGGGACAGCGCTGGGGTTTGGCTACACCTTC | TRBD1 | TRBJ1-2 | NA | TRBV5-8
CASSESGGASYNEQFF | TGTGCCAGCAGTGAAAGTGGGGGGGCGTCCTACAATGAGCAGTTCTTC | NA | TRBJ2-1 | NA | TRBV6-1
CASSYPPGGAAFF | TGCGCCAGCAGCTACCCGCCTGGGGGGGCGGCTTTCTTT | NA | TRBJ1-1 | once | TRBV5-1
CASSQDRAGYTF | TGTGCCAGCAGCCAAGATCGGGCTGGCTACACCTTC | NA | TRBJ1-2 | once | TRBV14
CATSRDLASGGQPQHF | TGTGCCACCAGCAGAGATCTGGCAAGCGGTGGTCAGCCCCAGCATTTT | NA | TRBJ1-5 | NA | TRBV15
CASSRASYNEQFF | TGTGCCAGCAGCCGGGCCTCCTACAATGAGCAGTTCTTC | NA | TRBJ2-1 | NA | TRBV7-9
CASSSRQGGEQYF | TGTGCCAGCAGCTCAAGACAGGGTGGCGAGCAGTACTTC | TRBD1 | TRBJ2-7 | NA | TRBV7-2
CASRDAGTGRDGYTF | TGTGCCAGCAGAGACGCGGGGACAGGGAGGGATGGCTACACCTTC | TRBD1 | TRBJ1-2 | NA | TRBV6-5
CASSLETFMNTEAFF | TGTGCCAGCAGCTTGGAAACATTTATGAACACTGAAGCTTTCTTT | NA | TRBJ1-1 | NA | TRBV5-4
CASSSYKYETSGNTIYF | TGTGCCAGCAGCTCCTATAAGTATGAGACTTCTGGAAACACCATATATTTT | NA | TRBJ1-3 | NA | TRBV5-6
CASSDSLRANNEQFF | TGCGCCAGCAGTGATTCCTTGAGGGCTAACAATGAGCAGTTCTTC | NA | TRBJ2-1 | NA | TRBV10-1
CASRERLAGAFEQFF | TGTGCCAGCAGGGAGAGACTAGCGGGAGCTTTTGAGCAGTTCTTC | TRBD2 | TRBJ2-1 | NA | TRBV5-8
CAISESASTDTQYF | TGTGCCATCAGTGAGTCGGCTAGCACAGATACGCAGTATTTT | NA | TRBJ2-3 | NA | TRBV10-3
CASSSLQGGSYEQYF | TGTGCCAGCAGTTCTCTTCAAGGGGGCTCCTACGAGCAGTACTTC | NA | TRBJ2-7 | NA | TRBV28
CASSPGTGGLNTEAFF | TGTGCCAGCAGCCCGGGGACAGGGGGACTGAACACTGAAGCTTTCTTT | TRBD1 | TRBJ1-1 | NA | TRBV7-9
CASSLVVAGNLKNEQFF | TGTGCCAGCAGCTTGGTTGTGGCAGGGAATCTTAAGAATGAGCAGTTCTTC | NA | TRBJ2-1 | NA | TRBV7-9
CASSFRDRPYNEQFF | TGTGCCAGCAGCTTCCGGGACAGACCATACAATGAGCAGTTCTTC | TRBD1 | TRBJ2-1 | NA | TRBV5-4
CASHNTAFSNYGYTF | TGCGCCAGCCACAACACAGCCTTCAGTAACTATGGCTACACCTTC | NA | TRBJ1-2 | NA | TRBV10-2
CASSAGGSTNTGELFF | TGTGCCAGCAGCGCCGGGGGGTCCACGAACACCGGGGAGCTGTTTTTT | TRBD2 | TRBJ2-2 | NA | TRBV7-2
CASSSFTPGYTF | TGTGCCAGCAGCTCCTTTACACCAGGCTACACCTTC | NA | TRBJ1-2 | few | TRBV7-9
CASSPGTLSNQPQHF | TGTGCCAGTAGCCCCGGGACCCTTAGCAATCAGCCCCAGCATTTT | NA | TRBJ1-5 | NA | TRBV19